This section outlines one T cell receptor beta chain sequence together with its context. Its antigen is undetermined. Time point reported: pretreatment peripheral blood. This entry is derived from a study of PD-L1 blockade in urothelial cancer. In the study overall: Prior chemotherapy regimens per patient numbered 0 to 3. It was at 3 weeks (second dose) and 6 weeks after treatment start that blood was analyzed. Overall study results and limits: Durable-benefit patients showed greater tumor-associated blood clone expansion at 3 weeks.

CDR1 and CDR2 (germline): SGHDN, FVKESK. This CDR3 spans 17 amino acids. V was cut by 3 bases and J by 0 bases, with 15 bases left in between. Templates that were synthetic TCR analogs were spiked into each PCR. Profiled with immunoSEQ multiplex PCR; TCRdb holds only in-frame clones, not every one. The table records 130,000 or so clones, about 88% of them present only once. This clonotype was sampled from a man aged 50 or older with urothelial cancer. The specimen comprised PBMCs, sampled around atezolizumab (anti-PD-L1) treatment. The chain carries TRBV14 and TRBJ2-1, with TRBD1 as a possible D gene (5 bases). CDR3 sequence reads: CASSQRPRTSSYNEQFF. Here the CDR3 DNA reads TGTGCCAGCAGCCAGAGGCCTAGGACAAGCTCCTACAATGAGCAGTTCTTC.